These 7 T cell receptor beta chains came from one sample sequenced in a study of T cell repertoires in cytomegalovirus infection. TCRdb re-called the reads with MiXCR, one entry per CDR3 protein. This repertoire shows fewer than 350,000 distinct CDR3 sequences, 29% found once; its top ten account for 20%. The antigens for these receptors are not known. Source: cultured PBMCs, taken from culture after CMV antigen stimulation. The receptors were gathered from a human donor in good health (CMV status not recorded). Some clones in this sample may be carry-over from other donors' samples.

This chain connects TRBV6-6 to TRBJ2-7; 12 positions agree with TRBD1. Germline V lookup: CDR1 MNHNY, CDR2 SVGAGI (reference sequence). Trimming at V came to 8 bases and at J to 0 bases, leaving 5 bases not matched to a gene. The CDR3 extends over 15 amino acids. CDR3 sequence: CASGRDRGLSYEQYF. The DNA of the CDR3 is TGTGCCAGCGGCCGGGACAGGGGGCTCTCCTACGAGCAGTACTTC.

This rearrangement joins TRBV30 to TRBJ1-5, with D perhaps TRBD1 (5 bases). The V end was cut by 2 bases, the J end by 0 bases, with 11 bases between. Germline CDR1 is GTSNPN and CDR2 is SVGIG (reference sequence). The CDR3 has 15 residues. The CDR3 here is CAWSPGGYSNQPQHF. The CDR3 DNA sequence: TGTGCCTGGAGTCCCGGGGGATATAGCAATCAGCCCCAGCATTTT.

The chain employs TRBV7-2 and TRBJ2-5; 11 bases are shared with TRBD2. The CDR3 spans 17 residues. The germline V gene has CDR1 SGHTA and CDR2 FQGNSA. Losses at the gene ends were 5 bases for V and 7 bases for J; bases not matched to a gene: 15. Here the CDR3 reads CASSETSSGRGVGTQYF. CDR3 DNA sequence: TGTGCCAGCAGCGAAACCAGTAGCGGGAGGGGCGTTGGGACCCAGTACTTC.

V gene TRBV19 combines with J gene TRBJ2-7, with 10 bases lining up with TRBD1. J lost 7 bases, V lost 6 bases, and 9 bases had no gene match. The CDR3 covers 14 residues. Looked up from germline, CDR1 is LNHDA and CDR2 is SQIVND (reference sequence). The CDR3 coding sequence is TGTGCCAGTAGCAGTCGACAGGGGGCGAAGGAGCAGTACTTC. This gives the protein CASSSRQGAKEQYF.

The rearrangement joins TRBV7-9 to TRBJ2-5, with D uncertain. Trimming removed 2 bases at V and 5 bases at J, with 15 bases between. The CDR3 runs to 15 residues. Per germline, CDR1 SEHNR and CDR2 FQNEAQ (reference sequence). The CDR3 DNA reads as TGTGCCAGCAGCTTAAGCGATAGTCGGTGGGAGACCCAGTACTTC. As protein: CASSLSDSRWETQYF.

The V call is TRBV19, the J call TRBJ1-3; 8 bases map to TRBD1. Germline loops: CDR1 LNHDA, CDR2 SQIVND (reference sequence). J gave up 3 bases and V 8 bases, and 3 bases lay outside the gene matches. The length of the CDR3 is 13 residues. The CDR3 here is CASQQGVGNTIYF. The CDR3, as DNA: TGTGCCAGTCAACAGGGGGTTGGAAACACCATATATTTT.

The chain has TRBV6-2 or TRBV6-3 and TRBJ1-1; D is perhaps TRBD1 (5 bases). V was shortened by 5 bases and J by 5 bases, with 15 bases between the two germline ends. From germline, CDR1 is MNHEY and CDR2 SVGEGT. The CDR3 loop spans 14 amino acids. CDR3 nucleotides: TGTGCCAGCAGTGCCACAATGGGGGTGACTGAAGCTTTCTTT. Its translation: CASSATMGVTEAFF.